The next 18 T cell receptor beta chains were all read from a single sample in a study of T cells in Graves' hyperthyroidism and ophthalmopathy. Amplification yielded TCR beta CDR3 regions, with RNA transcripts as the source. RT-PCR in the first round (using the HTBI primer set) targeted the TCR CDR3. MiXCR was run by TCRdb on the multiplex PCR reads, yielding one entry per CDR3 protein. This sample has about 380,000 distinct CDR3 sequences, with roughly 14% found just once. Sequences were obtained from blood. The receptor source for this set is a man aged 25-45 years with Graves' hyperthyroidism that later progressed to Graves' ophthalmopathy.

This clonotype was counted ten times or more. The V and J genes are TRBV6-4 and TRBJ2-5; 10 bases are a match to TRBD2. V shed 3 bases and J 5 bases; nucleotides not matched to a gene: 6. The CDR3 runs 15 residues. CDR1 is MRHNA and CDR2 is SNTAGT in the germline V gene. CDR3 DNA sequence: TGTGCCAGCAGTGAAAGAGCGGGGGGGCAGGAGACCCAGTACTTC. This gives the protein CASSERAGGQETQYF.

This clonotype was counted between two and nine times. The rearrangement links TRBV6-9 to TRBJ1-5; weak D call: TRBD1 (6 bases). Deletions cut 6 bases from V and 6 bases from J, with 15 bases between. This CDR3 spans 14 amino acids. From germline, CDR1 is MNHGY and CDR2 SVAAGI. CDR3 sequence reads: CASSTHREAQPQHF. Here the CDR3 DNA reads TGTGCCAGCAGCACCCACAGGGAGGCTCAGCCCCAGCATTTT.

CDR3 in amino acids: CASSLVPPSQGEHYGYTF. CDR3 sequence (DNA): TGTGCCAGCAGCTTAGTTCCCCCTTCACAGGGGGAGCACTATGGCTACACCTTC. The rearrangement joins TRBV7-6 to TRBJ1-2; 8 nucleotides match TRBD1. Germline V gene data show CDR1 as SGHVS and CDR2 as FNYEAQ. The junction had 13 bases not matched to a gene; V was cut back by 1 base and J by 3 bases. The CDR3 runs to 18 residues.

The chain's CDR3 is CAWSPAASAGGYTF. The CDR3 nucleotides read TGTGCCTGGAGTCCGGCAGCTTCGGCGGGGGGCTACACCTTC. V and J are TRBV30 and TRBJ1-2; D is undetermined. CDR1 GTSNPN and CDR2 SVGIG come from the germline V gene (reference sequence). The CDR3 loop spans 14 amino acids. With 2 bases removed from V and 8 bases from J, the gap between germline ends came to 18 bases.

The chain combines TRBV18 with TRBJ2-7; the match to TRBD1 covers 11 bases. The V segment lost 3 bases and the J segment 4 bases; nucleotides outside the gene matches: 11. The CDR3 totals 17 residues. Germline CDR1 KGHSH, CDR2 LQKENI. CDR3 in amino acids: CASSPIRTGGAGYEQYF. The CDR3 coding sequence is TGTGCCAGCTCACCGATCCGGACAGGGGGCGCGGGGTACGAGCAGTACTTC.

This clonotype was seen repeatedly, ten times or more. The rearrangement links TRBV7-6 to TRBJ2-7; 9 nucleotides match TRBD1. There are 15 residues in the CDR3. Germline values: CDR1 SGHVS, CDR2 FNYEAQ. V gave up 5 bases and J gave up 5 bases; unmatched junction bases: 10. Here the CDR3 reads CASSLGTGILDEQYF. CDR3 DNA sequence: TGTGCCAGCAGCCTCGGGACAGGGATTTTAGACGAGCAGTACTTC.

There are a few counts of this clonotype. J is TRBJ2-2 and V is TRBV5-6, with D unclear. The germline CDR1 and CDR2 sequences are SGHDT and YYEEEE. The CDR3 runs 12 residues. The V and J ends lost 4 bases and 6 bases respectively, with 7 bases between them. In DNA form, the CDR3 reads TGTGCCAGCAGCCCCAGTGCCGGGGAGCTGTTTTTT. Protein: CASSPSAGELFF. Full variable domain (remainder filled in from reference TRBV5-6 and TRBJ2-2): DAGVTQSPTHLIKTRGQQVTLRCSPKSGHDTVSWYQQALGQGPQFIFQYYEEEERQRGNFPDRFSGHQFPNYSSELNVNALLLGDSALYLCASSPSAGELFFGEGSRLTVL.

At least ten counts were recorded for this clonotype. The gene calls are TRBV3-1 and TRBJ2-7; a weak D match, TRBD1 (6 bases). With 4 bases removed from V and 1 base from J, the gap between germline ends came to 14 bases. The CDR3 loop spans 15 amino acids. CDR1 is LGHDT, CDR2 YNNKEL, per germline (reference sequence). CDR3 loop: CASSRPGQSSYEQYF. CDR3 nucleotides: TGTGCCAGCAGCCGACCGGGACAATCGTCCTACGAGCAGTACTTC.

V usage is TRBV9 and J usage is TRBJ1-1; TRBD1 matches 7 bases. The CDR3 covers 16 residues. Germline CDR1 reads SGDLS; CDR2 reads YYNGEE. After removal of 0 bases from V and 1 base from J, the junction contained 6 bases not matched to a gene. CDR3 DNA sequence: TGTGCCAGCAGCGTAGAAGAGACAGGGACGAACACTGAAGCTTTCTTT. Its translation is CASSVEETGTNTEAFF. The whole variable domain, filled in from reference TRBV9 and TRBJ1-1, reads DSGVTQTPKHLITATGQRVTLRCSPRSGDLSVYWYQQSLDQGLQFLIQYYNGEERAKGNILERFSAQQFPDLHSELNLSSLELGDSALYFCASSVEETGTNTEAFFGQGTRLTVV.

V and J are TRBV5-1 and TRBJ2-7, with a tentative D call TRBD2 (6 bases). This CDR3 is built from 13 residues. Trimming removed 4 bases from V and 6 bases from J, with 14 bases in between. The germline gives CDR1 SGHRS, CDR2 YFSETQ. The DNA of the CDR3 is TGCGCCAGCAGCCCTGGTGGAGGGGTCGAGCAGTACTTC. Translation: CASSPGGGVEQYF.

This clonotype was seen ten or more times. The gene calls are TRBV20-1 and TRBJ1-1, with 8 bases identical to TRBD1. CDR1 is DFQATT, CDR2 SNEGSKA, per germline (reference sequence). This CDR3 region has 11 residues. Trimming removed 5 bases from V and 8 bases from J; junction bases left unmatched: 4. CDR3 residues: CSADRGDEAFF. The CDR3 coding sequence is TGCAGTGCTGACAGGGGCGACGAAGCTTTCTTT.

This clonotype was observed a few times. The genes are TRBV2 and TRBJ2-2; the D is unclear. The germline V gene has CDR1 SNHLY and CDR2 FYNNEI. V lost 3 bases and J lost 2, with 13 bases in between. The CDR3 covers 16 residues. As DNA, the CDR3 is TGTGCCAGCAGTGACGAACAGCTCATAAACACCGGGGAGCTGTTTTTT. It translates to CASSDEQLINTGELFF.

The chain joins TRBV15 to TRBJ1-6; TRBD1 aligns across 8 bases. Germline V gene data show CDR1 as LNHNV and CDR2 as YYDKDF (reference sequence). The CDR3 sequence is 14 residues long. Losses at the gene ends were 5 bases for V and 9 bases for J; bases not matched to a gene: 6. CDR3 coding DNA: TGTGCCACCAGCCAGCAGGGGGCAGGTTCACCCCTCCACTTT. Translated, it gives CATSQQGAGSPLHF. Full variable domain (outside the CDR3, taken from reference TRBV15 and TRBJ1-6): DAMVIQNPRYQVTQFGKPVTLSCSQTLNHNVMYWYQQKSSQAPKLLFHYYDKDFNNEADTPDNFQSRRPNTSFCFLDIRSPGLGDTAMYLCATSQQGAGSPLHFGNGTRLTVT.

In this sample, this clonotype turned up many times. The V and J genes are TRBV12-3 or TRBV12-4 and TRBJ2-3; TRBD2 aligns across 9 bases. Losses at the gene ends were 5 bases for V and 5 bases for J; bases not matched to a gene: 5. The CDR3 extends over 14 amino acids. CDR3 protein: CASSPPAGGDTQYF. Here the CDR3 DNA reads TGTGCCAGCAGTCCCCCAGCGGGGGGAGATACGCAGTATTTT.

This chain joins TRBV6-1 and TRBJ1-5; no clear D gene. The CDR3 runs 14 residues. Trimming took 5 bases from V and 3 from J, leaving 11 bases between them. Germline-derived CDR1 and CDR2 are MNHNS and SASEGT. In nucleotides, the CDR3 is TGTGCCAGCAGTAGCCAGCCCCACAATCAGCCCCAGCATTTT. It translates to CASSSQPHNQPQHF.

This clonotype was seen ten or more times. The CDR3 nucleotides are TGTGCCAGCAGCGGGCGGCCGAACACTGAAGCTTTCTTT. Protein sequence: CASSGRPNTEAFF. The V and J genes are TRBV11-2 and TRBJ1-1; no clear D gene. The CDR3 extends over 13 amino acids. V lost 5 bases to trimming and J lost 1 base, with 8 bases between them. In germline, CDR1 is SGHAT, CDR2 FQNNGV.

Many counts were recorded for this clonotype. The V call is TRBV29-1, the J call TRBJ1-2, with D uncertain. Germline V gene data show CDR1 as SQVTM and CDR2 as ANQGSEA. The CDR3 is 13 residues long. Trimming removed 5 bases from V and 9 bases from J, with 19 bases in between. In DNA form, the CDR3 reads TGCAGCGTTATGACTGACCACGACCTAAGCTACACCTTC. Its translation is CSVMTDHDLSYTF.

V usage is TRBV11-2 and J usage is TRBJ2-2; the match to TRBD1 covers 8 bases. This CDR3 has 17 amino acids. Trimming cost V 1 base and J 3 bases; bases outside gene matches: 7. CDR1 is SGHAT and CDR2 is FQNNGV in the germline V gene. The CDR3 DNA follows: TGTGCCAGCAGCTTAGTAATTGGACAGGGACACACCGGGGAGCTGTTTTTT. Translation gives CASSLVIGQGHTGELFF.